The entry below gives a single T cell receptor (beta chain) sequence along with its context. The CDR3 length is 16 residues. V lost 5 bases to trimming and J lost 0 bases, with 14 bases between them. Per the germline V gene, CDR1 is SGHTA and CDR2 is FQGNSA. Terminally differentiated effector memory CD45RA+ cells were excluded by CCR7 positive selection of CD45RO-negative cells. This record comes from a study of shared clonotypes between healthy human individuals. This table comes from immunoSEQ multiplex PCR, and its TCRdb copy is limited to in-frame clones, with some not included. The sample holds approximately 1.9 million clones, 80% to 95% seen once.

This chain joins TRBV7-2 and TRBJ2-1; a weak D match, TRBD1 (5 bases). Sequenced: naive CD8+ T cells from PBMCs. This clonotype originated in a man aged 18 to 35 in good health. Some clones in this sample may be carry-over from other donors' samples. The CDR3 nucleotides are TGTGCCAGCAGCGTTGACCTCAGGGTCTCCTACAATGAGCAGTTCTTC. As protein: CASSVDLRVSYNEQFF.